These 5 T cell receptor beta chains came from one sample sequenced in a study of blood T cells in healthy people across ages. Using a J-beta primer mix together with a sample-barcoded 5' primer, a second PCR was run for roughly 6 to 11 cycles. TCRdb reprocessed the 5' RACE reads with MiXCR, giving one entry per CDR3 protein. Among roughly 1.4 million distinct CDR3 sequences listed, roughly 60% were seen once. Sequencing used blood. These receptors all stem from a young man in good health.

This clonotype was detected only a few times. CDR3 in DNA: TGCGCCAGCAGCCTCAAGGGACAGGGACACCAGCATTTT. Translating it yields CASSLKGQGHQHF. The chain carries TRBV4-1 and TRBJ1-5, with TRBD1 identical over 9 bases. CDR3 length: 13 residues. Trimming cost V 4 bases and J 12 bases; bases outside gene matches: 7. Germline lookup yields CDR1 MGHRA and CDR2 YSYEKL.

V is TRBV2 and J is TRBJ1-6; the match to TRBD1 covers 7 bases. Germline trimming cut 7 bases from V and 9 bases from J; bases unmatched to any gene: 6. The germline CDR1 and CDR2 sequences are SNHLY and FYNNEI. This CDR3 has 13 amino acids. The CDR3 reads CASTFGTASPLHF. CDR3 in DNA: TGTGCCAGCACGTTTGGGACAGCTTCACCCCTCCACTTT.

This clonotype was seen a handful of times. The rearrangement joins TRBV30 to TRBJ1-1, with 12 bases matching TRBD1. V lost 0 bases, J lost 11 bases, and 7 bases stayed unmatched. The length of the CDR3 is 14 residues. Germline CDR1 is GTSNPN and CDR2 is SVGIG (reference sequence). The DNA of the CDR3 is TGTGCCTGGAGTGTGGGACAGGGGGCCCCGACGGCTTTCTTT. Protein product: CAWSVGQGAPTAFF. Full variable domain (remainder filled in from reference TRBV30 and TRBJ1-1): SQTIHQWPATLVQPVGSPLSLECTVEGTSNPNLYWYRQAAGRGLQLLFYSVGIGQISSEVPQNLSASRPQDRQFILSSKKLLLSDSGFYLCAWSVGQGAPTAFFGQGTRLTVV.

CDR3 amino acids: CASSLPGQGFSGANVLTF. Here the CDR3 DNA reads TGTGCCAGCAGCTTGCCGGGACAGGGTTTTTCTGGGGCCAACGTCCTGACTTTC. V gene TRBV28 combines with J gene TRBJ2-6; 9 bases match TRBD1. The germline V gene encodes CDR1 MDHEN and CDR2 SYDVKM. The CDR3 consists of 18 residues. V trimming: 6 bases; J trimming: 1 base; junction bases outside the gene matches: 10. The whole variable domain, remainder taken from reference TRBV28 and TRBJ2-6, is DVKVTQSSRYLVKRTGEKVFLECVQDMDHENMFWYRQDPGLGLRLIYFSYDVKMKEKGDIPEGYSVSREKKERFSLILESASTNQTSMYLCASSLPGQGFSGANVLTFGAGSRLTVL.

The chain combines TRBV29-1 with TRBJ1-2, with a possible D match to TRBD1 (5 bases). CDR1 is SQVTM and CDR2 is ANQGSEA in the germline V gene. V lost 4 bases to trimming and J lost 0 bases, with 9 bases between them. The CDR3 has 13 residues. The CDR3 region is CSVAGSPNYGYTF. In DNA form, the CDR3 reads TGCAGCGTTGCAGGGAGTCCTAACTATGGCTACACCTTC.